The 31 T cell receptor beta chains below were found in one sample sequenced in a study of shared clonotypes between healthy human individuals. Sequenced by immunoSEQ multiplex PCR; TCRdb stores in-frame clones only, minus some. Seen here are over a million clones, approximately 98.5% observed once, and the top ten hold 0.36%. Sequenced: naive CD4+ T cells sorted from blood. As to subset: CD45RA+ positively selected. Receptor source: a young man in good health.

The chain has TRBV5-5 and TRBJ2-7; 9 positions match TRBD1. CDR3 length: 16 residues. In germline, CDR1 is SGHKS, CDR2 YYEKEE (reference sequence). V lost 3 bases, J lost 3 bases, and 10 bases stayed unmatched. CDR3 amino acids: CASSSNPGTGIYEQYF. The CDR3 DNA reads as TGTGCCAGCAGCTCCAACCCCGGGACAGGGATCTACGAGCAGTACTTC.

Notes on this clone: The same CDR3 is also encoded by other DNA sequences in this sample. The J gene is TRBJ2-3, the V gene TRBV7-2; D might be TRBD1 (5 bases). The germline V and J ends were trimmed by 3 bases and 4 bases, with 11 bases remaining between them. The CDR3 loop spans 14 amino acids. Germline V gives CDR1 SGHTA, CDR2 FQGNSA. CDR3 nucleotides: TGTGCCAGCAGCTTCCGCAGGGTAGCAGATACGCAGTATTTT. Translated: CASSFRRVADTQYF.

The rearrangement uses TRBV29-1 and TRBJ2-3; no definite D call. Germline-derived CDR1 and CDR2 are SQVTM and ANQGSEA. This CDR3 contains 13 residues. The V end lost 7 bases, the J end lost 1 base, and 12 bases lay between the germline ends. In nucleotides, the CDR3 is TGCAGCGCCGATGACACCGGCACAGATACGCAGTATTTT. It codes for CSADDTGTDTQYF.

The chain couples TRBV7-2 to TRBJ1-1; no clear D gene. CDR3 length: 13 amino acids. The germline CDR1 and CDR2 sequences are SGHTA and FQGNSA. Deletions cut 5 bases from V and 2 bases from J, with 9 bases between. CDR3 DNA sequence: TGTGCCAGCAGCATTGACGGTAACACTGAAGCTTTCTTT. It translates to CASSIDGNTEAFF.

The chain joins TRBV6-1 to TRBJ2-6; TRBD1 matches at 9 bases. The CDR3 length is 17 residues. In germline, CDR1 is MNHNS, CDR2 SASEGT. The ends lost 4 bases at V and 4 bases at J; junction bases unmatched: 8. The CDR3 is CASSARDRVLGANVLTF. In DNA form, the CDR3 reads TGTGCCAGCAGTGCGCGGGACAGGGTCTTAGGGGCCAACGTCCTGACTTTC.

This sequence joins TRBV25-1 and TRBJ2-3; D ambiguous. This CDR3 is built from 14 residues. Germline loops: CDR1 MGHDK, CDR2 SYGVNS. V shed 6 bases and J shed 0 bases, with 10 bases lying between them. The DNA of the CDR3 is TGTGCCAGCAGAGATACGGACAGCACAGATACGCAGTATTTT. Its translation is CASRDTDSTDTQYF.

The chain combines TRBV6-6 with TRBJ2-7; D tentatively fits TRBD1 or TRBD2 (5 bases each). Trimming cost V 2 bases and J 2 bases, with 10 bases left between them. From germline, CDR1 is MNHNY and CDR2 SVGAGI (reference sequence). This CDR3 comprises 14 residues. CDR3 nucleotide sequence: TGTGCCAGCAGTTACATCCAGGGACCCTACGAGCAGTACTTC. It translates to CASSYIQGPYEQYF.

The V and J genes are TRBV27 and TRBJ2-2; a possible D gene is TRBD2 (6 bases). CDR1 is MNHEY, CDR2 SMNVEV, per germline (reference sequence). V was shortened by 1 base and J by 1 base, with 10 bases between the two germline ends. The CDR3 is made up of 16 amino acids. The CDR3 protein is CASSLLGSGNTGELFF. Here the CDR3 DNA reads TGTGCCAGCAGTTTATTGGGTAGCGGGAACACCGGGGAGCTGTTTTTT.

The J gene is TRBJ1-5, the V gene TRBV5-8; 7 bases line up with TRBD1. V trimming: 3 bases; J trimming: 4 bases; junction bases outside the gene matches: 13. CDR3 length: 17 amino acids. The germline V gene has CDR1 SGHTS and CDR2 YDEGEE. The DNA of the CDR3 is TGTGCCAGCAGCTCCTTACTGCGGGACAGAACAAATCAGCCCCAGCATTTT. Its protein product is CASSSLLRDRTNQPQHF. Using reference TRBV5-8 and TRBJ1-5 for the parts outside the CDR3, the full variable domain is EAGVTQSPTHLIKTRGQQATLRCSPISGHTSVYWYQQALGLGLQFLLWYDEGEERNRGNFPPRFSGRQFPNYSSELNVNALELEDSALYLCASSSLLRDRTNQPQHFGDGTRLSIL.

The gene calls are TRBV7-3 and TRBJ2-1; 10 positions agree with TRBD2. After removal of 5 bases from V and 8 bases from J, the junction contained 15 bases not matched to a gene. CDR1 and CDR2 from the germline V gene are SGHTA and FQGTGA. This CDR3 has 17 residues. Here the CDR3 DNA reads TGTGCCAGCAGCCGCACAGGTTGGCTAGCGGGAGACGATGAGCAGTTCTTC. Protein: CASSRTGWLAGDDEQFF.

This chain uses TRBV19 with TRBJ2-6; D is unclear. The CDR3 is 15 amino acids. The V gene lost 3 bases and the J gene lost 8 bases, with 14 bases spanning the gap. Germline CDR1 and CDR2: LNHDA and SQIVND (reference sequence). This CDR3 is CASSMDGSVTNVLTF. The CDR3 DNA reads TGTGCCAGTAGTATGGACGGATCTGTAACCAACGTCCTGACTTTC.

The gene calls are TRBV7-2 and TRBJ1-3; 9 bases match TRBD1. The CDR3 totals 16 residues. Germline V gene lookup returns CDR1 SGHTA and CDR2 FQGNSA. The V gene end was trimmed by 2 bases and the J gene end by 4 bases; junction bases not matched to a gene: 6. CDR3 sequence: CASSLSDRGYGNTIYF. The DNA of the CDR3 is TGTGCCAGCAGCTTATCGGACAGGGGATACGGAAACACCATATATTTT.

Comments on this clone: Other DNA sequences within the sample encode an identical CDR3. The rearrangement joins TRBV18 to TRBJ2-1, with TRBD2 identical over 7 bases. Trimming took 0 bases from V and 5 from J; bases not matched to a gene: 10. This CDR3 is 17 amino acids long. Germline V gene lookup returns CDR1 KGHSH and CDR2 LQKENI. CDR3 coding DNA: TGTGCCAGCTCACCACCAGTTTGGGCTAGCGGCCACAATGAGCAGTTCTTC. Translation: CASSPPVWASGHNEQFF. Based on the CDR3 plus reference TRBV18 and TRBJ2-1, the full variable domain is NAGVMQNPRHLVRRRGQEARLRCSPMKGHSHVYWYRQLPEEGLKFMVYLQKENIIDESGMPKERFSAEFPKEGPSILRIQQVVRGDSAAYFCASSPPVWASGHNEQFFGPGTRLTVL.

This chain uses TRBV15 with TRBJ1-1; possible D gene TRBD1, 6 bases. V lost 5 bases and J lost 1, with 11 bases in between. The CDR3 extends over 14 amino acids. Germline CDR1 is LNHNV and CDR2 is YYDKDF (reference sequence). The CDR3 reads CATSQGRRNTEAFF. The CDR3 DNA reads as TGTGCCACCAGCCAGGGGCGCCGGAACACTGAAGCTTTCTTT.

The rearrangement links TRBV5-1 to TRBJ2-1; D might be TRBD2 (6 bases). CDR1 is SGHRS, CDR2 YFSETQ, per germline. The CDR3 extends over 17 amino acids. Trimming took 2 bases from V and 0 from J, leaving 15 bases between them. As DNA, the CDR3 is TGCGCCAGCAGCTTCAAACTAGCCGTAAGCTCCTACAATGAGCAGTTCTTC. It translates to CASSFKLAVSSYNEQFF.

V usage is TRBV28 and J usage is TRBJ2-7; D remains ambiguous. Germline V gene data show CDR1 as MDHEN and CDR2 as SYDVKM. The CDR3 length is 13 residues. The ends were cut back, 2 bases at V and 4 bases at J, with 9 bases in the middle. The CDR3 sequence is CASSLPQFYEQYF. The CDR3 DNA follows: TGTGCCAGCAGTTTACCCCAGTTTTACGAGCAGTACTTC.

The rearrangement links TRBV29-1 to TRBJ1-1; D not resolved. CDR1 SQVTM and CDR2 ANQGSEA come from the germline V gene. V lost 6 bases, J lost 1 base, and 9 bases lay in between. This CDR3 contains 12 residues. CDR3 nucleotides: TGCAGCGTCCGAAGACAGAACACTGAAGCTTTCTTT. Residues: CSVRRQNTEAFF.

CDR3 DNA sequence: TGTGCCAGCAGCCATCCCGGGAGGAGGACCTACAATGAGCAGTTCTTC. Its protein product is CASSHPGRRTYNEQFF. The rearrangement joins TRBV14 to TRBJ2-1; 7 bases align to TRBD2. This CDR3 is 16 amino acids long. CDR1 is SGHDN, CDR2 FVKESK, per germline. V trimming: 3 bases; J trimming: 2 bases; junction bases outside the gene matches: 7.

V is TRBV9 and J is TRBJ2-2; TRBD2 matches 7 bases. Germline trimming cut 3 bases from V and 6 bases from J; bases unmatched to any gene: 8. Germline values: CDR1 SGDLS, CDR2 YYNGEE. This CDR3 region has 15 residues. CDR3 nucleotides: TGTGCCAGCAGCGCCGGGACTATCGCCCCCGGGGAGCTGTTTTTT. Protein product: CASSAGTIAPGELFF.

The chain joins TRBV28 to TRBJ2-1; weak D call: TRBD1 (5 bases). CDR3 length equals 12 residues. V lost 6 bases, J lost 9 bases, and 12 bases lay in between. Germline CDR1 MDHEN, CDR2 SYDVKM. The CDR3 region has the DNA TGTGCCAGCAGAAGCAGGGTGGGTGAGCAGTTCTTC. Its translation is CASRSRVGEQFF.

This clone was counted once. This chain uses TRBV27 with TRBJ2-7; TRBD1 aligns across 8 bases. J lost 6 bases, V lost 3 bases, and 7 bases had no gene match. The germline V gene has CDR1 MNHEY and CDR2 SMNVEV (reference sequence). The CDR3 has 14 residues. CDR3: CASSFRITGGEQYF. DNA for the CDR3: TGTGCCAGCAGTTTCCGAATTACAGGGGGCGAGCAGTACTTC.

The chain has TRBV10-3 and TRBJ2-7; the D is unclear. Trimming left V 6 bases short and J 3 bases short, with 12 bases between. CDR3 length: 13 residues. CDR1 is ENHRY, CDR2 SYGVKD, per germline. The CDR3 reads CAISPSHGYEQYF. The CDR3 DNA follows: TGTGCCATCAGCCCTTCCCATGGCTACGAGCAGTACTTC.

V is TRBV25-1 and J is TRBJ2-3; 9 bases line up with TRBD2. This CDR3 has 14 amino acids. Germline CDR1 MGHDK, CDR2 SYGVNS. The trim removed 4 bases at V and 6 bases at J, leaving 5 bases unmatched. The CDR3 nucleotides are TGTGCCAGCAGTGCAGCGGGAGGCTTTGATACGCAGTATTTT. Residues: CASSAAGGFDTQYF.

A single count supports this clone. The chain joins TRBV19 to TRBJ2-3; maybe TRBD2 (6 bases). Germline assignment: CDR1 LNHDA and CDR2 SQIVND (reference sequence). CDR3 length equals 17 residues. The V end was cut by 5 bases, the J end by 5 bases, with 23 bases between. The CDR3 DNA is TGTGCCAGTAGTCCCCGTTTTACAGCGGGCCCCAGAGATACGCAGTATTTT. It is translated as CASSPRFTAGPRDTQYF.

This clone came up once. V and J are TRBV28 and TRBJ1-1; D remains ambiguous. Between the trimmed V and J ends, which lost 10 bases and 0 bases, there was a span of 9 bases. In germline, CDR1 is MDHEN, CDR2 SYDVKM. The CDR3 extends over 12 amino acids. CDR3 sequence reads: CATQWVNTEAFF. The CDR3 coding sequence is TGTGCCACTCAGTGGGTGAACACTGAAGCTTTCTTT.

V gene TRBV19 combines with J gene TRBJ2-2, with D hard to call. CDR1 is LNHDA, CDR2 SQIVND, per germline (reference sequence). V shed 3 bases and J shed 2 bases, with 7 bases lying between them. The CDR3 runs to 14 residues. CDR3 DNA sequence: TGTGCCAGTAGTATTGTCAGTAACACCGGGGAGCTGTTTTTT. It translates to CASSIVSNTGELFF.

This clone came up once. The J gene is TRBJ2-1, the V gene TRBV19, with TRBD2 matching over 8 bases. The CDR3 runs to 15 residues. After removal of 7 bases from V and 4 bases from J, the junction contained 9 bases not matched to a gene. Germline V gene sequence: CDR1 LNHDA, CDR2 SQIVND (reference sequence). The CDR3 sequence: CASTTGRAAYNEQFF. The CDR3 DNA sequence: TGTGCCAGTACTACCGGGAGGGCCGCGTACAATGAGCAGTTCTTC.

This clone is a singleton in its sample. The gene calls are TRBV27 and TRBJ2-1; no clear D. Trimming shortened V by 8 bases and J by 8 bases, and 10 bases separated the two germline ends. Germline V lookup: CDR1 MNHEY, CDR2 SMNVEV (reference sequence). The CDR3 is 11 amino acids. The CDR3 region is CASPNRHEQFF. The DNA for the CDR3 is TGTGCCAGCCCGAACCGACATGAGCAGTTCTTC.

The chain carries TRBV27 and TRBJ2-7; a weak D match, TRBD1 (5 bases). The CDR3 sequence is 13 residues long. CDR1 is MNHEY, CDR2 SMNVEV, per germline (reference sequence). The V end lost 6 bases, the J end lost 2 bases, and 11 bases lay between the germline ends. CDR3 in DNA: TGTGCCAGCAGATCATCAGGGACCTACGAGCAGTACTTC. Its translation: CASRSSGTYEQYF.

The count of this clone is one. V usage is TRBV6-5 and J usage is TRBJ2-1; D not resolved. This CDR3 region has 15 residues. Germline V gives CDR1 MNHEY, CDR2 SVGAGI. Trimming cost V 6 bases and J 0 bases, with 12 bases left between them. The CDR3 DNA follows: TGTGCCAGCAGACCCGCCTTGAGCTCCTACAATGAGCAGTTCTTC. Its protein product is CASRPALSSYNEQFF.

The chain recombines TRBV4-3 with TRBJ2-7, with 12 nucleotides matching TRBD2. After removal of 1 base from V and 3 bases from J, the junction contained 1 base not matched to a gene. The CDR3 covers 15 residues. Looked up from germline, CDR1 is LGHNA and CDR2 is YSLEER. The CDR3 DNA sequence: TGCGCCAGCAGCCAAGTGACTAGCGGGAGCTACGAGCAGTACTTC. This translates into CASSQVTSGSYEQYF.